The present T cell receptor beta chain was sequenced within a study of response to subunit inactivated influenza vaccine. V lost 5 bases, J lost 3 bases, and 13 bases lay in between. The CDR3 contains 13 residues. Looked up from germline, CDR1 is SQVTM and CDR2 is ANQGSEA. TCRdb analysed the RT-PCR reads with MiXCR anew, one entry per CDR3 protein. The sample has more than 400,000 distinct CDR3 sequences; over 9.5% are singletons. Study conclusions and caveats: After each seasonal influenza vaccination, few new T cells are recruited, the authors suggested.

Remarks on this clonotype: Its antigen remains unidentified.

The clonotype was recovered from a man aged 50-59 years who received an inactivated influenza vaccine. Source: PBMCs from blood, taken about 40 days after vaccination. The chain recombines TRBV29-1 with TRBJ1-1; D gene unclear. CDR3 nucleotides: TGCAGCGTTACTGGGGTTGGTTACACTGAAGCTTTCTTT. This encodes CSVTGVGYTEAFF.